The 29 T cell receptor beta chains reported below all come from one sample, sequenced in a study of T cells after yellow fever vaccination. Via MiXCR, TCRdb re-called the 5' RACE reads, giving one row per CDR3 protein. The data hold a few hundred thousand distinct CDR3 sequences, with roughly 9% observed a single time. The specimen was CD4+ T cells sorted from PBMCs, collected 5 days after the yellow fever booster vaccination. Receptors originate from a man aged 18 to 30 who received the YFV17D yellow fever vaccine.

In its sample, this clonotype was seen a few times. The DNA is omitted, as the CDR3 cannot be located on it reliably, and the CDR3 follows TCRdb's listing. The V call is TRBV19, the J call TRBJ2-2; the table's D call TRBD2 went unverified against the DNA. Germline V CDR1 and CDR2: LNHDA, SQIVND (reference sequence). The CDR3 has 15 amino acids, counting both end residues. CDR3 loop: CASSIRAGTGELFFF.

This chain links TRBV24-1 with TRBJ1-1; 9 bases fit TRBD1. Germline-derived CDR1 and CDR2 are KGHDR and SFDVKD. The CDR3 has 14 amino acids. Losses at the gene ends were 7 bases for V and 5 bases for J; bases not matched to a gene: 7. The chain's CDR3 is CATSPGTGNTEAFF. The DNA of the CDR3 is TGTGCCACCAGCCCCGGGACAGGGAATACTGAAGCTTTCTTT.

This chain joins TRBV29-1 and TRBJ2-7, with TRBD2 identical over 9 bases. The CDR3 extends over 14 amino acids. The V gene end was trimmed by 6 bases and the J gene end by 0 bases; junction bases not matched to a gene: 6. Germline CDR1 SQVTM, CDR2 ANQGSEA. In DNA, the CDR3 is TGCAGCGTGGGCCTAGCGGGGCGCTCCTACGAGCAGTACTTC. Its translation is CSVGLAGRSYEQYF.

In its sample, this clonotype was seen a few times. The chain recombines TRBV5-1 with TRBJ2-7; D is possibly TRBD2 (7 bases). The CDR3 has 13 residues. Trimming took 4 bases from V and 4 from J, leaving 12 bases between them. Per germline, CDR1 SGHRS and CDR2 YFSETQ. CDR3: CASSGGAVYEQYF. The CDR3 region has the DNA TGCGCCAGCAGCGGGGGGGCCGTATACGAGCAGTACTTC.

This chain connects TRBV15 to TRBJ1-4; no firm D call. The CDR3 contains 13 residues. The V and J ends lost 1 base and 4 bases respectively, with 4 bases between them. CDR1 and CDR2 from the germline V gene are LNHNV and YYDKDF (reference sequence). Here the CDR3 reads CATSRGVNEKLFF. The CDR3 coding sequence is TGTGCCACCAGCAGAGGGGTTAATGAAAAACTGTTTTTT. Combining the CDR3 with reference TRBV15 and TRBJ1-4 gives the whole variable domain DAMVIQNPRYQVTQFGKPVTLSCSQTLNHNVMYWYQQKSSQAPKLLFHYYDKDFNNEADTPDNFQSRRPNTSFCFLDIRSPGLGDTAMYLCATSRGVNEKLFFGSGTQLSVL.

This sequence joins TRBV2 and TRBJ2-5, with TRBD2 identical over 8 bases. The CDR3 is 13 residues long. Germline assignment: CDR1 SNHLY and CDR2 FYNNEI. Germline trimming cut 6 bases from V and 2 bases from J; bases unmatched to any gene: 2. The CDR3 loop is CASRAGGQETQYF. The CDR3 DNA is TGTGCCAGCAGGGCGGGGGGACAAGAGACCCAGTACTTC.

The chain combines TRBV6-6 with TRBJ1-2; possible D gene TRBD1, 6 bases. This CDR3 has 13 amino acids. CDR1 and CDR2 from the germline V gene are MNHNY and SVGAGI (reference sequence). V was clipped by 5 bases and J by 8 bases, with 15 bases between them. CDR3 DNA: TGTGCCAGCAGTATGGGGGCCGATTGGGGCTACACCTTC. Protein product: CASSMGADWGYTF.

This clonotype appeared a few times. For the CDR3, the DNA is TGTGCCAGCAGCTTGGAGTCGGGTGGCTACACCTTC. It is translated as CASSLESGGYTF. The chain joins TRBV5-6 to TRBJ1-2, with D unclear. The V end lost 0 bases, the J end lost 7 bases, and 7 bases lay between the germline ends. CDR3 size: 12 residues. Per the germline V gene, CDR1 is SGHDT and CDR2 is YYEEEE.

The rearrangement joins TRBV7-9 to TRBJ2-3, with 8 bases aligning to TRBD2. The CDR3 length is 15 residues. V dropped 5 bases and J dropped 5; count of bases not matched to a gene: 9. Per germline, CDR1 SEHNR and CDR2 FQNEAQ (reference sequence). This CDR3 reads CASSGSGGAGDTQYF. CDR3 in DNA: TGTGCCAGCAGCGGATCCGGGGGGGCCGGAGATACGCAGTATTTT.

The gene calls are TRBV2 and TRBJ1-3; D gene unclear. Deletions cut 7 bases from V and 1 base from J, with 8 bases between. From germline, CDR1 is SNHLY and CDR2 FYNNEI. This CDR3 is built from 13 residues. The CDR3 is CASKADSGNTIYF. Here the CDR3 DNA reads TGTGCCAGCAAGGCGGATTCTGGAAACACCATATATTTT. The whole variable domain, remainder taken from reference TRBV2 and TRBJ1-3, is EPEVTQTPSHQVTQMGQEVILRCVPISNHLYFYWYRQILGQKVEFLVSFYNNEISEKSEIFDDQFSVERPDGSNFTLKIRSTKLEDSAMYFCASKADSGNTIYFGEGSWLTVV.

This clonotype was seen ten or more times. This chain joins TRBV5-4 and TRBJ2-1, with TRBD1 identical over 8 bases. Germline CDR1 and CDR2: SGHNT and YYREEE (reference sequence). The CDR3 extends over 14 amino acids. V shed 1 base and J 6 bases; nucleotides not matched to a gene: 3. The CDR3 DNA follows: TGTGCCAGCAGCTTGAGGACAGGGAGCAATGAGCAGTTCTTC. This gives the protein CASSLRTGSNEQFF.

V and J are TRBV10-1 and TRBJ2-3; possibly TRBD1 or TRBD2 for D (6 bases each). Germline CDR1 and CDR2: WNHNN and SYGVQD (reference sequence). This CDR3 spans 16 amino acids. Trimming took 2 bases from V and 5 from J, leaving 17 bases between them. CDR3 sequence reads: CASSEDGGPHRDTQYF. The CDR3 DNA is TGCGCCAGCAGTGAGGACGGGGGCCCACATAGAGATACGCAGTATTTT.

This clonotype was detected ten times or more. V is TRBV20-1 and J is TRBJ1-1; 7 bases are a match to TRBD1. From germline, CDR1 is DFQATT and CDR2 SNEGSKA (reference sequence). There are 13 residues in the CDR3. The trim removed 3 bases at V and 5 bases at J, leaving 6 bases unmatched. The CDR3 bases are TGCAGTGCTAGCCAGGGACAGCCGACTGAAGCTTTCTTT. Protein sequence: CSASQGQPTEAFF.

Many counts were recorded for this clonotype. The chain uses TRBV5-1 and TRBJ2-1, with D possibly matching TRBD2 (5 bases). Germline assignment: CDR1 SGHRS and CDR2 YFSETQ. The V gene lost 0 bases and the J gene lost 6 bases, with 10 bases spanning the gap. The CDR3 has 14 amino acids. The CDR3 nucleotides are TGCGCCAGCAGCTTGGTAGCGCCGGGCAATGAGCAGTTCTTC. Encoded protein: CASSLVAPGNEQFF.

This clonotype was seen a handful of times. The chain joins TRBV5-1 to TRBJ2-3, with 7 bases lining up with TRBD1. V lost 5 bases, J lost 2 bases, and 5 bases stayed unmatched. Germline CDR1 and CDR2: SGHRS and YFSETQ. CDR3 length: 14 residues. CDR3 nucleotides: TGCGCCAGCAGTTTCGGACAGGTCACAGATACGCAGTATTTT. It specifies CASSFGQVTDTQYF.

This clonotype has just a few counts. The CDR3 sequence: CATSDSGQGGETQYF. CDR3 nucleotides: TGTGCCACCAGTGATTCCGGACAGGGGGGAGAAACGCAGTATTTT. This chain uses TRBV24-1 with TRBJ2-3; 10 bases match TRBD1. The CDR3 totals 15 residues. The V gene end was trimmed by 2 bases and the J gene end by 9 bases; junction bases not matched to a gene: 7. CDR1 is KGHDR and CDR2 is SFDVKD in the germline V gene.

The gene calls are TRBV12-3 or TRBV12-4 and TRBJ1-1; possibly TRBD1 for D (5 bases). The CDR3 runs to 15 residues. The V gene lost 3 bases and the J gene lost 1 base, with 12 bases spanning the gap. The CDR3, as DNA: TGTGCCAGCAGTTTCGGGCCTGGGGGGAACACTGAAGCTTTCTTT. It specifies CASSFGPGGNTEAFF.

This chain joins TRBV11-2 and TRBJ1-2; perhaps TRBD1 as D (5 bases). The germline V and J ends were trimmed by 4 bases and 2 bases, with 35 bases remaining between them. In germline, CDR1 is SGHAT, CDR2 FQNNGV. The CDR3 has 22 residues. The CDR3: CASSSQLPGPALIAKINYGYTF. In nucleotides, the CDR3 is TGTGCCAGCAGCTCCCAATTACCGGGACCCGCGCTTATCGCCAAGATAAACTATGGCTACACCTTC.

This clonotype has more than one count but fewer than ten. The CDR3 loop is CASRTTGPTEAFF. The DNA for the CDR3 is TGTGCCAGCAGAACTACAGGACCCACTGAAGCTTTCTTT. This chain joins TRBV6-2 or TRBV6-3 and TRBJ1-1; perhaps TRBD1 as D (5 bases). The CDR3 sequence is 13 residues long. Trimming left V 6 bases short and J 4 bases short, with 12 bases between. Germline V CDR1 and CDR2: MNHEY, SVGEGT.

This clonotype has at least ten counts. The chain carries TRBV11-3 and TRBJ2-3; 9 nucleotides match TRBD1. CDR1 SGHNT and CDR2 YENEEA come from the germline V gene. V trimming: 5 bases; J trimming: 5 bases; junction bases outside the gene matches: 11. The CDR3 sequence is 16 residues long. CDR3: CASSPGTGWLEDTQYF. The CDR3 region has the DNA TGTGCCAGCAGCCCCGGGACAGGGTGGTTGGAAGATACGCAGTATTTT.

This clonotype was detected ten times or more. V usage is TRBV15 and J usage is TRBJ2-3; TRBD2 is a possible D gene (6 bases). This CDR3 comprises 17 residues. CDR1 LNHNV and CDR2 YYDKDF come from the germline V gene (reference sequence). V lost 1 base and J 2 bases, leaving 16 bases between the germline ends. CDR3 amino acids: CATSRGRGAGPTDTQYF. CDR3 DNA sequence: TGTGCCACCAGCAGAGGCCGCGGGGCGGGGCCCACAGATACGCAGTATTTT.

The chain joins TRBV12-3 or TRBV12-4 to TRBJ1-2, with D perhaps TRBD1 (6 bases). The V end lost 1 base, the J end lost 9 bases, and 18 bases lay between the germline ends. This CDR3 region has 15 residues. CDR3 nucleotide sequence: TGTGCCAGCAGTTTAGGCGGGACAAGTCTGAGAAGCTACACCTTC. Translated: CASSLGGTSLRSYTF.

Only a few counts were recorded for this clonotype. CDR3 residues: CASSPRDGGYYGYTF. The CDR3 DNA sequence: TGTGCCAGCAGTCCACGGGACGGAGGGTACTATGGCTACACCTTC. This chain links TRBV27 with TRBJ1-2; D is possibly TRBD1 (5 bases). Trimming took off 5 bases at V and 3 bases at J, with 16 bases between the two ends. The CDR3 runs to 15 residues. Per the germline V gene, CDR1 is MNHEY and CDR2 is SMNVEV (reference sequence).

This clonotype occurred a few times. J is TRBJ2-3 and V is TRBV10-3; 7 bases line up with TRBD2. Germline V gene sequence: CDR1 ENHRY, CDR2 SYGVKD. V lost 4 bases, J lost 13 bases, and 8 bases stayed unmatched. The CDR3 consists of 12 residues. The CDR3 nucleotides read TGTGCCATCAGTGGGCCCGGGACTACCGAGTATTTT. This translates into CAISGPGTTEYF.

This clonotype was detected many times. The J gene is TRBJ2-5, the V gene TRBV5-1, with D possibly matching TRBD1 (5 bases). With 5 bases removed from V and 5 bases from J, the gap between germline ends came to 16 bases. Germline V CDR1 and CDR2: SGHRS, YFSETQ. The CDR3 is made up of 14 amino acids. The DNA of the CDR3 is TGCGCCAGCAGATACGGTTCACCAGGGGAGACCCAGTACTTC. It codes for CASRYGSPGETQYF.

The gene calls are TRBV28 and TRBJ2-1; D is possibly TRBD1 or TRBD2 (5 bases each). This CDR3 region has 13 residues. Trimming pared 11 bases from V and 0 bases from J, leaving 11 bases between. Germline values: CDR1 MDHEN, CDR2 SYDVKM. The DNA of the CDR3 is TGTGCCCTCGGGGCCTCCTCCTACAATGAGCAGTTCTTC. It is translated as CALGASSYNEQFF.

This clonotype has at least ten counts. This chain joins TRBV4-2 and TRBJ2-2; TRBD1 might be the D (6 bases). The germline gives CDR1 LGHNA, CDR2 YNFKEQ. There are 17 residues in the CDR3. V was clipped by 1 base and J by 5 bases, with 17 bases between them. The CDR3 is CASSQAGAGVETGELFF. The CDR3 DNA reads as TGTGCCAGCAGCCAAGCCGGGGCAGGGGTGGAAACCGGGGAGCTGTTTTTT.

The chain combines TRBV4-1 with TRBJ2-7, with D perhaps TRBD1 (6 bases). Germline V gives CDR1 MGHRA, CDR2 YSYEKL. The CDR3 spans 15 residues. The V gene lost 4 bases and the J gene lost 6 bases, with 19 bases spanning the gap. CDR3 coding DNA: TGCGCCAGCAGCCGGATACAGGGCCCTCGGGGCGAGCAGTACTTC. Residues: CASSRIQGPRGEQYF.

Many counts were recorded for this clonotype. The rearrangement links TRBV5-1 to TRBJ2-5, with a possible D match to TRBD1 (5 bases). Germline CDR1 reads SGHRS; CDR2 reads YFSETQ. Trimming took off 3 bases at V and 1 base at J, with 16 bases between the two ends. CDR3 size: 16 residues. The CDR3 nucleotides read TGCGCCAGCAGCTCCAACCCCAGGGCAGCCCAAGAGACCCAGTACTTC. Its translation is CASSSNPRAAQETQYF.